Listed below are T cell receptor beta chains from one sample, sequenced in a study of T-cell reconstitution after alpha-beta-depleted transplantation in children. Via MiXCR, TCRdb re-called the PCR reads, giving one row per CDR3 protein. The data contain 600,000 to 700,000 distinct CDR3 sequences, roughly 15% of them singletons. Source: PBMCs from the stem cell graft donor, taken from the stem cell graft. These receptors came from a human donor who donated a stem cell graft to a child with acute myeloid leukemia. Both conserved end residues are part of each CDR3. Fields, in order: clone size, V gene, J gene, D gene, CDR3 DNA, CDR3 protein. A D gene is named only where the DNA matches it firmly. Clone size is given for some rows only: seen once, a few or many times, or a class if the clone is expanded.

few	TRBV9	TRBJ2-5	NA	TGTGCCAGCAGCGTAGTATCAGAGGCAGGAATGGCCCAGTACTTC	CASSVVSEAGMAQYF
NA	TRBV5-1	TRBJ2-1	TRBD1	TGCGCCAGCAGCTTGGACAGGGGGAATCTACGAATCGTCTATGAGCAGTTCTTC	CASSLDRGNLRIVYEQFF
few	TRBV15	TRBJ2-1	TRBD1	TGTGCCACCAGCAGAGGACCGGGACAGGGTTACAATGAGCAGTTCTTC	CATSRGPGQGYNEQFF
NA	TRBV20-1	TRBJ2-1	TRBD1	TGCAGTGCTAGCCAGACCGGGACAGGGTTCGGTGAGCAGTTCTTC	CSASQTGTGFGEQFF
many	TRBV7-8	TRBJ2-3	NA	TGTGCCAGCAGCTTTCTGGGGGGGGGCGGGGCAGATACGCAGTATTTT	CASSFLGGGGADTQYF
many	TRBV29-1	TRBJ1-1	NA	TGCAGCGTTCAGGGCCGGGCGAACACTGAAGCTTTCTTT	CSVQGRANTEAFF
many	TRBV29-1	TRBJ1-2	NA	TGCAGCGTTGAAGATGGAGATTTCTCTGGCTACACCTTC	CSVEDGDFSGYTF
many	TRBV7-2	TRBJ1-5	NA	TGTGCCAGCAGCTTAAGTGGGTATAGCAATCAGCCCCAGCATTTT	CASSLSGYSNQPQHF
few	TRBV4-3	TRBJ2-7	TRBD1	TGCGCCAGCAGCCAGGCCGGGACAGGGGGCTCCTACGAGCAGTACTTC	CASSQAGTGGSYEQYF
few	TRBV7-2	TRBJ2-1	TRBD2	TGTGCCAGCAGCCGACTAGCCTGGAATGAGCAGTTCTTC	CASSRLAWNEQFF
NA	TRBV24-1	TRBJ2-1	NA	TGTGCCACCAGTGATTGGGATGAGCAGTTCTTC	CATSDWDEQFF
many	TRBV4-3	TRBJ2-1	TRBD1	TGCGCCAGCAGCCAATTATGGGCCGGGACAGGGGGCAAGAATGAGCAGTTCTTC	CASSQLWAGTGGKNEQFF
many	TRBV29-1	TRBJ2-3	NA	TGCAGCGTTGAAGACGCGCCGGGACATTACACAGATACGCAGTATTTT	CSVEDAPGHYTDTQYF
few	TRBV6-1	TRBJ2-3	NA	TGTGCCAGCGGATTCAGGGGCACAGATACGCAGTATTTT	CASGFRGTDTQYF
few	TRBV6-2/TRBV6-3	TRBJ2-7	TRBD2	TGTGCCAGCACTCCCGGGAGCGGGGGCTCCTACGAGCAGTACTTC	CASTPGSGGSYEQYF
few	TRBV3-1	TRBJ2-1	NA	TGTGCCAGCATCCGGGGCAATGAGCAGTTCTTC	CASIRGNEQFF
NA	TRBV10-3	TRBJ2-3	NA	TGTGCCATTAACCCGGACAGCCCTGGGACCACAGATACGCAGTATTTT	CAINPDSPGTTDTQYF
many	TRBV12-3/TRBV12-4	TRBJ2-7	NA	TGTGCCAGCAGCCCCCAGGCAGTCTACGAGCAGTACTTC	CASSPQAVYEQYF
few	TRBV20-1	TRBJ1-5	TRBD1	TGCAGTGCTAGAGATCGGGACAGGGCACTTAGCAATCAGCCCCAGCATTTT	CSARDRDRALSNQPQHF
few	TRBV12-3/TRBV12-4	TRBJ2-1	TRBD1	TGTGCCAGCAGAACCCAAGGGTCCTCCCGGACAGGGGGCGAGATAAATGAGCAGTTCTTC	CASRTQGSSRTGGEINEQFF
many	TRBV20-1	TRBJ2-7	NA	TGCAGTGCTACTGCGGGGGCAGGGCCCTACGAGCAGTACTTC	CSATAGAGPYEQYF
many	TRBV20-1	TRBJ2-3	TRBD2	TGCAGTGCTAGAGATCGACGGGGGGGGATTCATCCAGATACGCAGTATTTT	CSARDRRGGIHPDTQYF
NA	TRBV6-1	TRBJ1-3	NA	TGTGCCAGCAGTGACCCCAGGGGAAGAGGAAACACCATATATTTT	CASSDPRGRGNTIYF
many	TRBV29-1	TRBJ2-5	NA	TGCAGCGTTGAGGGCCAACAAGAGACCCAGTACTTC	CSVEGQQETQYF
NA	TRBV12-3/TRBV12-4	TRBJ1-5	NA	TGTGCCAGCAGTTCCCTTACAGCGGGGGGCAATCAGCCCCAGCATTTT	CASSSLTAGGNQPQHF
NA	TRBV6-1	TRBJ1-3	NA	TGTGCCAGCAGTCCCCAGGCTCGGAGCTCTGGAAACACCATATATTTT	CASSPQARSSGNTIYF
NA	TRBV30	TRBJ1-1	NA	TGTGCCTGGAGTGTACAGCAGAACACTGAAGCTTTCTTT	CAWSVQQNTEAFF
NA	TRBV28	TRBJ1-5	NA	TGTGCCAGCGCACAGGACTCAGCGGAGCCCCAGCATTTT	CASAQDSAEPQHF
many	TRBV27	TRBJ2-7	TRBD1	TGTGCCAGCAGTTCTAGCCATGGGACAGGGCCCTACGAGCAGTACTTC	CASSSSHGTGPYEQYF
NA	TRBV6-5	TRBJ1-6	NA	TGTGCCAGCAGTTTCGGCCCCCCGGGGAATTCACCCCTCCACTTT	CASSFGPPGNSPLHF
NA	TRBV6-1	TRBJ1-5	NA	TGTGCCAGCAGCCCCATCGGGGGGGGCGGCCAGCCCCAGCATTTT	CASSPIGGGGQPQHF
few	TRBV5-1	TRBJ2-3	TRBD1	TGCGCCAGCAGCTTAGGGAGGACAGGGCCAGATACGCAGTATTTT	CASSLGRTGPDTQYF
NA	TRBV9	TRBJ2-1	NA	TGTGCCAGCAGCGTAGGAGGGGGGGCCTCCTACAATGAGCAGTTCTTC	CASSVGGGASYNEQFF
few	TRBV20-1	TRBJ2-3	TRBD2	TGCAGTGCCAGCGGAGCGGGGGCCGGGGATACGCAGTATTTT	CSASGAGAGDTQYF
NA	TRBV7-9	TRBJ2-1	NA	TGTGCCAGCAGCTTAGGGGGATCCTGGCACAATGAGCAGTTCTTC	CASSLGGSWHNEQFF
few	TRBV5-1	TRBJ2-4	NA	TGCGCCAGCAGCCCGCTGGCAGAAAAAAACATTCAGTACTTC	CASSPLAEKNIQYF
many	TRBV20-1	TRBJ2-2	NA	TGCAGTGCTAGATTAAACGTGGGGGTACGCACCGGGGAGCTGTTTTTT	CSARLNVGVRTGELFF
many	TRBV20-1	TRBJ2-7	NA	TGCAGTGCTAGAGACCGGCAGGGAGTTTTGTCGCAATCCTACGAGCAGTACTTC	CSARDRQGVLSQSYEQYF
few	TRBV5-1	TRBJ2-3	NA	TGCGCCAGCAGCTTGGAAACAGCAGATACGCAGTATTTT	CASSLETADTQYF
many	TRBV20-1	TRBJ2-3	NA	TGCAGTGCTAGGGACTCCAGGAGAAGCACAGATACGCAGTATTTT	CSARDSRRSTDTQYF
few	TRBV5-1	TRBJ1-5	NA	TGCGCCAGCAGCTTGGGGGGAGAGGCCCAGCCCCAGCATTTT	CASSLGGEAQPQHF
NA	TRBV7-2	TRBJ1-4	NA	TGTGCCAGCAGCTTACTCGGGACGGCTAATGAAAAACTGTTTTTT	CASSLLGTANEKLFF
many	TRBV20-1	TRBJ2-4	TRBD2	TGCAGTGCTAGTAGCGGGCAGGTAGGAGCTCAGTACTTC	CSASSGQVGAQYF
many	TRBV4-2	TRBJ2-1	TRBD2	TGTGCCAGCAGCCTACGCGGGAGCCAGCTCTCCTACAATGAGCAGTTCTTC	CASSLRGSQLSYNEQFF
many	TRBV20-1	TRBJ1-4	NA	TGCAGTGCTAGTCGGCAGGGAGCTAATGAAAAACTGTTTTTT	CSASRQGANEKLFF
many	TRBV29-1	TRBJ2-1	TRBD2	TGCAGCGTCCCGGGACTAGGGACCAATGAGCAGTTCTTC	CSVPGLGTNEQFF